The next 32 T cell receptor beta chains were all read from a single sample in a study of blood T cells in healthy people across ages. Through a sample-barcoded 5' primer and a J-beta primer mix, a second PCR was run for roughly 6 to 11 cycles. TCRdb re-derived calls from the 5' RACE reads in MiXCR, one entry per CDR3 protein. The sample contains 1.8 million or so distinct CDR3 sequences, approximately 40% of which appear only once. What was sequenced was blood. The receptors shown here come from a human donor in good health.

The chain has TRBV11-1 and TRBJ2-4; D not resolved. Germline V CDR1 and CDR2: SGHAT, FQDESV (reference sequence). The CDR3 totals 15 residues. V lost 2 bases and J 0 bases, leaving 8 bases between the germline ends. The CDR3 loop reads CASSLHPEAKNIQYF. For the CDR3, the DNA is TGTGCCAGCAGCTTACACCCCGAAGCCAAAAACATTCAGTACTTC.

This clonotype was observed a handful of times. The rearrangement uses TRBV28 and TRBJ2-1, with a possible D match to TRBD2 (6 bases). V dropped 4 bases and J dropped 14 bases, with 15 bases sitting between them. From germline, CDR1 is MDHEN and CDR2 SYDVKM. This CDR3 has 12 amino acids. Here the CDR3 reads CASSSRLEGEFF. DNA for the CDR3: TGTGCCAGCAGTTCCCGACTAGAAGGGGAGTTCTTC.

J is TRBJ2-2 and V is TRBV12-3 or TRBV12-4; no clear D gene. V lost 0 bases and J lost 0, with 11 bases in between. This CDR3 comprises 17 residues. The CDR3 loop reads CASSLALAHANTGELFF. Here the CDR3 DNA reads TGTGCCAGCAGTTTAGCCCTCGCCCACGCGAACACCGGGGAGCTGTTTTTT.

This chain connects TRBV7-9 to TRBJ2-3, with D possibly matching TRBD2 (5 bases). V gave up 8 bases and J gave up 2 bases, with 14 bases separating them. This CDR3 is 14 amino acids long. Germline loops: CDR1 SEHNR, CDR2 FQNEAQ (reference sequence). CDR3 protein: CASQSRVITDTQYF. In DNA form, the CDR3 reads TGTGCCAGCCAATCGAGGGTTATCACAGATACGCAGTATTTT.

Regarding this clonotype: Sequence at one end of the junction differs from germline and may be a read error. As DNA, the CDR3 is TGTGCCAGCACTAACGAGGGAGACACCAGATATTTT. This translates into CASTNEGDTRYF. The chain links TRBV11-3 to TRBJ1-3, with D unresolved. This CDR3 contains 12 residues. Germline CDR1 SGHNT, CDR2 YENEEA.

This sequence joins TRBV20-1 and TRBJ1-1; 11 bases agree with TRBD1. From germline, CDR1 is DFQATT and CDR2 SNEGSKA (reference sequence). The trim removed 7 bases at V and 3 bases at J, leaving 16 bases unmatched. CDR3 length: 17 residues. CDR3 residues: CSGGPGQGGYLHTEAFF. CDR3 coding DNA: TGCAGTGGGGGTCCGGGACAGGGGGGTTATCTGCACACTGAAGCTTTCTTT.

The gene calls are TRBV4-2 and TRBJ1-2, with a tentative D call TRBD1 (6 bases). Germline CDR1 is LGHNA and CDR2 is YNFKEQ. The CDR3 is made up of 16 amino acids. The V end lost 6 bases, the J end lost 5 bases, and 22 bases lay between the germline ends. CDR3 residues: CASSEGRGREPYGYTF. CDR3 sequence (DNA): TGTGCCAGCAGTGAAGGCAGGGGAAGGGAGCCGTATGGCTACACCTTC.

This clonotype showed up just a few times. The CDR3 sequence: CASSFSGRNTEAFF. As DNA, the CDR3 is TGTGCCAGCAGCTTCTCAGGACGAAACACTGAAGCTTTCTTT. The rearrangement links TRBV11-3 to TRBJ1-1; no clear D. The V gene lost 3 bases and the J gene lost 2 bases, with 10 bases spanning the gap. Germline values: CDR1 SGHNT, CDR2 YENEEA. The CDR3 consists of 14 residues.

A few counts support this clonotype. CDR3 amino acids: CASSLTGTGNEKLFF. The CDR3 DNA is TGTGCCAGTAGTCTCACCGGGACAGGGAATGAAAAACTGTTTTTT. The rearrangement links TRBV19 to TRBJ1-4; 9 bases are shared with TRBD1. The germline CDR1 and CDR2 sequences are LNHDA and SQIVND (reference sequence). V lost 5 bases and J lost 5; bases outside the gene matches: 6. The CDR3 is made up of 15 amino acids.

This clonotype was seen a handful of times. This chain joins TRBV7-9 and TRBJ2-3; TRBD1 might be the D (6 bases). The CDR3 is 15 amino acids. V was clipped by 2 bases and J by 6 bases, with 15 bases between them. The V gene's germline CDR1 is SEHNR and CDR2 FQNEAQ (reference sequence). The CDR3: CASSLHPGAGDTQYF. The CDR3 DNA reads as TGTGCCAGCAGCTTACACCCAGGGGCTGGCGATACGCAGTATTTT.

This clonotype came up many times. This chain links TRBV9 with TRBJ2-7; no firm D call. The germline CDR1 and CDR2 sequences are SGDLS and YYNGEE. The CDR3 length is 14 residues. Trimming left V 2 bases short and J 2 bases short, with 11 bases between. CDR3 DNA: TGTGCCAGCAGCGTGGGTGGGGATACCTACGAGCAGTACTTC. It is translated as CASSVGGDTYEQYF.

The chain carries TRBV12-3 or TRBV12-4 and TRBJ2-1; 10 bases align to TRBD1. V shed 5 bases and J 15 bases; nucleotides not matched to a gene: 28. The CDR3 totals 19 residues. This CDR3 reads CASSNRDRGSSGEGGTRFF. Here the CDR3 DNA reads TGTGCCAGCAGTAACCGGGACAGGGGCTCCTCAGGGGAGGGAGGTACACGGTTCTTC.

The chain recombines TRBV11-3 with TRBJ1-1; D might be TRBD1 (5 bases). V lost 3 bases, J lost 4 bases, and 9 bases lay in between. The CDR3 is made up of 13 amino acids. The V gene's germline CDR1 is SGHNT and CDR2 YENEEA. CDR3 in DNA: TGTGCCAGCAGCTTTAGGGGCTTCACTGAAGCTTTCTTT. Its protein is CASSFRGFTEAFF.

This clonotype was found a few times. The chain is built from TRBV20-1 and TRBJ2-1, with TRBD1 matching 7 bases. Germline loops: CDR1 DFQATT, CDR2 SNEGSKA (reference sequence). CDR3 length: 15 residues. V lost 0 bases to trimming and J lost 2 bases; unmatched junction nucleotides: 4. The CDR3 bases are TGCAGTGCTAGAGAACGGACAGGCCCCTACAATGAGCAGTTCTTC. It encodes CSARERTGPYNEQFF.

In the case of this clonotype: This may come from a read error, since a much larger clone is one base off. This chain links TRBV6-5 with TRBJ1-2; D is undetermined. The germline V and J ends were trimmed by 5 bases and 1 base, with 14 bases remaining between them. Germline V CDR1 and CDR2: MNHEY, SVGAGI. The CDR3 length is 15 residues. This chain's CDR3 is CASSPLIRYNYGYTF. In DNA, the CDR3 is TGTGCCAGCAGTCCGCTTATAAGATATAACTATGGCTACACCTTC.

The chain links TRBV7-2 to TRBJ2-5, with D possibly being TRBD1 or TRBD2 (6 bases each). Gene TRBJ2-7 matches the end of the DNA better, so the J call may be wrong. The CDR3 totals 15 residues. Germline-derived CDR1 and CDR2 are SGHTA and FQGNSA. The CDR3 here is CASSPRMGGPYEQYF. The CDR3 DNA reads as TGTGCCAGCAGCCCGAGGATGGGGGGCCCCTACGAGCAGTACTTC.

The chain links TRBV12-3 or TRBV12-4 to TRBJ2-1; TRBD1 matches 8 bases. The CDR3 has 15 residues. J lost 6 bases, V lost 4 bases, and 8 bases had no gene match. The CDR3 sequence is CASSSRQGMGNEQFF. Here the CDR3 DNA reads TGTGCCAGCAGTTCCCGACAGGGGATGGGCAATGAGCAGTTCTTC.

Here the CDR3 reads CASSESRQARELFF. Written as DNA, the CDR3 is TGTGCCAGCAGTGAATCTCGCCAGGCCCGGGAGCTGTTTTTT. The V and J genes are TRBV6-1 and TRBJ2-2; D is unresolved. Germline V CDR1 and CDR2: MNHNS, SASEGT. This CDR3 has 14 residues. The V and J ends lost 2 bases and 9 bases respectively, with 13 bases between them.

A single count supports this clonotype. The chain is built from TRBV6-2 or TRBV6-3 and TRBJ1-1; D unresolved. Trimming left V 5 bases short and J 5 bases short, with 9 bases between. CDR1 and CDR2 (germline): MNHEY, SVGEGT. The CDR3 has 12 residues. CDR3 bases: TGTGCCAGCAGTATTAGGCCGACTGAAGCTTTCTTT. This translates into CASSIRPTEAFF.

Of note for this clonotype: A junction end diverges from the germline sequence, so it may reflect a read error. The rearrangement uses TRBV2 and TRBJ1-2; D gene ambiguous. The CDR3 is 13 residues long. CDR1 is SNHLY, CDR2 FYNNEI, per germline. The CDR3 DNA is TGTGCCAGCAGTGTTTACGGTGCCTATGACTACACCTTC. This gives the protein CASSVYGAYDYTF.

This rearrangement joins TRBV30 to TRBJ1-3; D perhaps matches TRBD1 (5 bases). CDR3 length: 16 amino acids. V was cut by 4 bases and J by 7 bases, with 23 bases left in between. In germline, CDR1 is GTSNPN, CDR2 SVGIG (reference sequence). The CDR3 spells CAWTLPSGPWGNTIYF. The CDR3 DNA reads TGTGCCTGGACACTACCCTCGGGGCCCTGGGGGAACACCATATATTTT.

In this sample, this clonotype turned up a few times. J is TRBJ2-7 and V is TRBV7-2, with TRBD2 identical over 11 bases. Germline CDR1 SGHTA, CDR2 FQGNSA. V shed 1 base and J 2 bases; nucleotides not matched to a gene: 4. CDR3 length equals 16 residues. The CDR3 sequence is CASSLEPSGGPYEQYF. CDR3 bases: TGTGCCAGCAGCTTAGAACCTAGCGGGGGGCCCTACGAGCAGTACTTC. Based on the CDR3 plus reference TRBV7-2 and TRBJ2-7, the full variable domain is GAGVSQSPSNKVTEKGKDVELRCDPISGHTALYWYRQSLGQGLEFLIYFQGNSAPDKSGLPSDRFSAERTGGSVSTLTIQRTQQEDSAVYLCASSLEPSGGPYEQYFGPGTRLTVT.

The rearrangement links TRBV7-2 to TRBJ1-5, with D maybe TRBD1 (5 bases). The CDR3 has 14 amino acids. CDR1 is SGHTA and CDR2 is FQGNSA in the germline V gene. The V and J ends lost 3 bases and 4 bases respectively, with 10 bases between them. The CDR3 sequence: CASSFLEGNQPQHF. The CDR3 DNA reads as TGTGCCAGCAGCTTTCTTGAGGGGAATCAGCCCCAGCATTTT.

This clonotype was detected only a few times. CDR3 DNA sequence: TGTGCCAGCAGCTTATCTGCCTTCGATACGCAGTATTTT. This translates into CASSLSAFDTQYF. The rearrangement uses TRBV7-9 and TRBJ2-3; D not resolved. Germline values: CDR1 SEHNR, CDR2 FQNEAQ (reference sequence). V was trimmed by 2 bases and J by 6 bases, leaving 9 bases between them. The CDR3 contains 13 residues. The variable domain in full, with the rest retrieved from reference TRBV7-9 and TRBJ2-3, is DTGVSQNPRHKITKRGQNVTFRCDPISEHNRLYWYRQTLGQGPEFLTYFQNEAQLEKSRLLSDRFSAERPKGSFSTLEIQRTEQGDSAMYLCASSLSAFDTQYFGPGTRLTVL.

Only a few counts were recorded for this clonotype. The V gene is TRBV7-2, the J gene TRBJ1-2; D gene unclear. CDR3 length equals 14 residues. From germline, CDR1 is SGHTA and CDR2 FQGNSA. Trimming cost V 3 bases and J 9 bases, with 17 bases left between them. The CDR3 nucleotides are TGTGCCAGCAGCTTCGATGGCCTCTTGGTTCGCTACACCTTC. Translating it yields CASSFDGLLVRYTF.

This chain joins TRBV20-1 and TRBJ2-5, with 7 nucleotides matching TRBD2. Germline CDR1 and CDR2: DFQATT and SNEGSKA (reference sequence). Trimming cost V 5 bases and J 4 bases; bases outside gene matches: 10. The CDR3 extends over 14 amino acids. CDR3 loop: CSASQRGGVETQYF. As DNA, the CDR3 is TGCAGTGCTTCCCAGCGGGGTGGGGTAGAGACCCAGTACTTC.

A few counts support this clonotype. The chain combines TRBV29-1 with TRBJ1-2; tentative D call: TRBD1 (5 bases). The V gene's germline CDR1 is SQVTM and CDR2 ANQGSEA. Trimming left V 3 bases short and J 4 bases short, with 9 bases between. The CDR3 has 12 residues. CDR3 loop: CSVDGGTYGYTF. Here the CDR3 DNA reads TGCAGCGTTGATGGGGGGACCTATGGCTACACCTTC.

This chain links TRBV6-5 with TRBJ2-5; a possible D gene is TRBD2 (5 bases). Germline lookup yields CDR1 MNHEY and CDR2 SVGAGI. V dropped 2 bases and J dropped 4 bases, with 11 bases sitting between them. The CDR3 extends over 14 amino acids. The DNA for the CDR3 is TGTGCCAGCAGTTACGAGGGTTTCCTAGAGACCCAGTACTTC. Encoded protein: CASSYEGFLETQYF.

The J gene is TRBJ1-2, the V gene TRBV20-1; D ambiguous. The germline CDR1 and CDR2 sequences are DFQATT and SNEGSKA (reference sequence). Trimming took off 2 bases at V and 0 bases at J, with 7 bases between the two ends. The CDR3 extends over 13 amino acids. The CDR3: CSARNQANYGYTF. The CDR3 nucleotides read TGCAGTGCTAGAAACCAAGCTAACTATGGCTACACCTTC.

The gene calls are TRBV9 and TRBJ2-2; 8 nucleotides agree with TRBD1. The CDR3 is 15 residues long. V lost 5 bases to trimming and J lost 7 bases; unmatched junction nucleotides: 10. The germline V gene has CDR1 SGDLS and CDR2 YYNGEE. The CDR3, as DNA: TGTGCCAGCAGTCCATCAGGGGGCCGGGTCGGGGAGCTGTTTTTT. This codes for CASSPSGGRVGELFF. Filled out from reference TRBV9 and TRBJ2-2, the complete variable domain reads DSGVTQTPKHLITATGQRVTLRCSPRSGDLSVYWYQQSLDQGLQFLIQYYNGEERAKGNILERFSAQQFPDLHSELNLSSLELGDSALYFCASSPSGGRVGELFFGEGSRLTVL.

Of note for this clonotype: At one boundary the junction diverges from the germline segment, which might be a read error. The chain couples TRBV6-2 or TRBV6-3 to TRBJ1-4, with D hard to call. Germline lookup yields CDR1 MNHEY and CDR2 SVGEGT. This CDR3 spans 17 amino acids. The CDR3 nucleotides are TGTGCCAGCAGTCAACCGTCGGGCAGCGGAACTAATGAAAAACTGTTTTTC. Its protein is CASSQPSGSGTNEKLFF.

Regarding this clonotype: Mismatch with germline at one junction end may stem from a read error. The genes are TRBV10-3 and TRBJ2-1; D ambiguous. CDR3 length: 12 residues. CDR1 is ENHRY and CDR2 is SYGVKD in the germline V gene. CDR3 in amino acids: CVIAGLDNEQFF. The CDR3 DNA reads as TGTGTCATCGCCGGGCTTGATAATGAGCAGTTCTTC.